A single sample gave rise to the 14 T cell receptor beta chains below, sequenced in a study of blood T cell repertoires in COVID-19. Only in-frame clones appear in the TCRdb table, and some are missing; sequencing was by immunoSEQ multiplex PCR. The sample yields 200,000 to 300,000 clones, 75% to 90% seen once. Sequencing used peripheral blood. Receptor source: a man between 60 and 75 years old who had recovered from COVID-19.

This rearrangement joins TRBV4-2 to TRBJ2-2, with unresolved D. The CDR3 extends over 18 amino acids. CDR1 is LGHNA, CDR2 YNFKEQ, per germline. Trimming took off 4 bases at V and 5 bases at J, with 23 bases between the two ends. The CDR3: CASSLTRMETRWTGELFF. In DNA, the CDR3 is TGTGCCAGCAGCCTCACAAGGATGGAGACGAGGTGGACCGGGGAGCTGTTTTTT.

The chain carries TRBV5-4 and TRBJ1-3; D is unclear. Deletions cut 4 bases from V and 0 bases from J, with 8 bases between. This CDR3 has 14 amino acids. Germline-derived CDR1 and CDR2 are SGHNT and YYREEE (reference sequence). The CDR3 DNA is TGTGCCAGCAGCCTGGGAGTCTCTGGAAACACCATATATTTT. As protein: CASSLGVSGNTIYF.

This clone was seen many times. The chain links TRBV6-5 to TRBJ2-2; 10 bases match TRBD2. The length of the CDR3 is 15 residues. Per the germline V gene, CDR1 is MNHEY and CDR2 is SVGAGI. The trim removed 7 bases at V and 6 bases at J, leaving 8 bases unmatched. CDR3 nucleotide sequence: TGTGCCAGCAACCCAACCGGGACTAGCGCCGGGGAGCTGTTTTTT. It codes for CASNPTGTSAGELFF.

V usage is TRBV5-4 and J usage is TRBJ1-2; tentatively, D is TRBD1 (5 bases). The V end was cut by 4 bases, the J end by 5 bases, with 15 bases between. The CDR3 is 14 residues long. Germline V CDR1 and CDR2: SGHNT, YYREEE (reference sequence). In nucleotides, the CDR3 is TGTGCCAGCAGCAGGGAGGTTACAGGATATGGCTACACCTTC. Translating it yields CASSREVTGYGYTF.

J is TRBJ1-1 and V is TRBV3-1 (or the pseudogene TRBV3-2); weak D call: TRBD1 (5 bases). This CDR3 contains 12 residues. Germline CDR1 LGHDT, CDR2 YNNKEL (reference sequence). V shed 2 bases and J shed 12 bases, with 13 bases lying between them. CDR3 DNA sequence: TGTGCCAGCAGCCAATTGAACAGGTTGCCTTTCTTT. Translation: CASSQLNRLPFF.

This chain joins TRBV3-1 (or the pseudogene TRBV3-2) and TRBJ1-2; D call uncertain. This CDR3 region has 12 residues. CDR1 is LGHDT and CDR2 is YNNKEL in the germline V gene (reference sequence). Trimming removed 4 bases from V and 2 bases from J, with 5 bases in between. The CDR3 region has the DNA TGTGCCAGCAGCCGAGGGAACTATGGCTACACCTTC. It encodes CASSRGNYGYTF.

This clone turned up a few times. The CDR3 spells CASSSTRTGSYEQYV. The CDR3 DNA follows: TGTGCCAGCAGCTCCACCCGGACAGGCTCCTACGAGCAGTACGTC. The chain uses TRBV7-9 and TRBJ2-7; 7 bases are a match to TRBD1. The CDR3 consists of 15 residues. V lost 4 bases and J lost 0; bases outside the gene matches: 6. Germline CDR1 is SEHNR and CDR2 is FQNEAQ (reference sequence).

The chain couples TRBV10-3 to TRBJ1-3; TRBD1 matches 7 bases. CDR1 is ENHRY, CDR2 SYGVKD, per germline. This CDR3 region has 16 residues. Trimming at V came to 10 bases and at J to 4 bases, leaving 16 bases not matched to a gene. CDR3 sequence reads: CATLAPTGTTGNTIYF. The CDR3 bases are TGTGCCACCCTCGCTCCGACAGGGACAACCGGAAACACCATATATTTT.

The CDR3 here is CASSLGQGVFYGYTF. For the CDR3, the DNA is TGCGCCAGCAGCCTGGGACAGGGGGTCTTCTATGGCTACACCTTC. The V call is TRBV4-1, the J call TRBJ1-2; 11 nucleotides agree with TRBD1. The CDR3 consists of 15 residues. Germline V lookup: CDR1 MGHRA, CDR2 YSYEKL. V lost 4 bases to trimming and J lost 4 bases; unmatched junction nucleotides: 5.

The chain has TRBV7-2 and TRBJ2-3, with 7 positions matching TRBD2. CDR3 length equals 16 residues. V was pared by 1 base and J by 4 bases, with 8 bases of the junction left unmatched. Germline V gene sequence: CDR1 SGHTA, CDR2 FQGNSA. The CDR3 DNA follows: TGTGCCAGCAGCTTAGGGGGGAGCGGGGAAGCAGATACGCAGTATTTT. Residues: CASSLGGSGEADTQYF.

This clone has just one count. This sequence joins TRBV13 and TRBJ2-6; D is undetermined. Trimming shortened V by 0 bases and J by 2 bases, and 5 bases separated the two germline ends. CDR1 is PRHDT and CDR2 is FYEKMQ in the germline V gene (reference sequence). The CDR3 totals 15 residues. This CDR3 reads CASSLGRAGANVLTF. As DNA, the CDR3 is TGTGCCAGCAGCTTAGGACGGGCTGGGGCCAACGTCCTGACTTTC.

As to this clone: Distinct nucleotide sequences in the sample also encode this CDR3. The gene calls are TRBV5-1 and TRBJ1-2; the match to TRBD1 covers 9 bases. The CDR3 is 14 amino acids. V lost 0 bases and J lost 5; bases outside the gene matches: 2. CDR1 SGHRS and CDR2 YFSETQ come from the germline V gene. CDR3 residues: CASSLEGQGYGYTF. The CDR3 DNA follows: TGCGCCAGCAGCTTGGAGGGACAGGGTTATGGCTACACCTTC.

Note on this clone: Other DNA sequences in this specimen translate into the identical CDR3. The chain couples TRBV2 to TRBJ1-5; weak D call: TRBD1 (5 bases). The CDR3 loop spans 13 amino acids. The V gene's germline CDR1 is SNHLY and CDR2 FYNNEI. V was pared by 11 bases and J by 5 bases, with 16 bases between. The CDR3 nucleotides read TGTGCCTCCGGGGAGGGGCGGTATCAGCCCCAGCATTTT. Protein: CASGEGRYQPQHF.

This chain joins TRBV24-1 and TRBJ2-3; 10 bases line up with TRBD2. Germline CDR1 reads KGHDR; CDR2 reads SFDVKD. The length of the CDR3 is 14 residues. The V segment lost 9 bases and the J segment 3 bases; nucleotides outside the gene matches: 5. In nucleotides, the CDR3 is TGTGCCACCCGATCTAGCGGGGGTACAGATACGCAGTATTTT. This translates into CATRSSGGTDTQYF.